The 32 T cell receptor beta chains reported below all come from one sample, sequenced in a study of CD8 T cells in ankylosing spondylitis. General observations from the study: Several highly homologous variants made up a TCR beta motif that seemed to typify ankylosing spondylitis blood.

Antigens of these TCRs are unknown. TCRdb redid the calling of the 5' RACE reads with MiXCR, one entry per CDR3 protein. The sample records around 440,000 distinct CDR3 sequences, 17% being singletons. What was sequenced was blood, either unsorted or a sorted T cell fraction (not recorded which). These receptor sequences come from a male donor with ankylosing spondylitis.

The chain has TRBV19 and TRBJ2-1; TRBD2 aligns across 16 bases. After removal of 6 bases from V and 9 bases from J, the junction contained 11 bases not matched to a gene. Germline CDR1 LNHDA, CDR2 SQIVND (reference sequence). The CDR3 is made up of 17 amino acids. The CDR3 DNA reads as TGTGCCAGTAGAGTTCCGGGACTAGCGGGAGGGCCTGGTGAGCAGTTCTTC. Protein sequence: CASRVPGLAGGPGEQFF.

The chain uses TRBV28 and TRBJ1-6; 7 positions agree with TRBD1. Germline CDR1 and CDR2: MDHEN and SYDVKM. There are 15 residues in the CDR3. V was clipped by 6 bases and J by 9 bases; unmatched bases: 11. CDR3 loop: CASRLQGNGGSPLHF. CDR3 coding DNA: TGTGCCAGCAGGCTACAGGGGAATGGAGGTTCACCCCTCCACTTT.

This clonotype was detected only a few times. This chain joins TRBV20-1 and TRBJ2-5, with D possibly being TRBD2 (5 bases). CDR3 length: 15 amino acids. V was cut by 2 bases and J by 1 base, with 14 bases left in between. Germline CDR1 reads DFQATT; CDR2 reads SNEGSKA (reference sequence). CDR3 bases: TGCAGTGCTAGAAAAATAGGCGGGCCCCAAGAGACCCAGTACTTC. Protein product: CSARKIGGPQETQYF.

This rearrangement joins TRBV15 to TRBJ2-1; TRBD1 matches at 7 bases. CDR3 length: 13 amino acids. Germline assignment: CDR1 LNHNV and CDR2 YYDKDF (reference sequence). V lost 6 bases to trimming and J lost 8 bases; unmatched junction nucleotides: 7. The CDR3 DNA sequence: TGTGCCACCAGAGAAACAGGGGTTTATGAGCAGTTCTTC. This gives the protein CATRETGVYEQFF.

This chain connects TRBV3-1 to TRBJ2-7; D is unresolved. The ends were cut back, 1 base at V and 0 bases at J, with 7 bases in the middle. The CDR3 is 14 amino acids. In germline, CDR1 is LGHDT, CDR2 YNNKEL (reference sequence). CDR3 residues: CASSQATPSYEQYF. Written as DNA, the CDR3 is TGTGCCAGCAGCCAAGCGACACCCTCCTACGAGCAGTACTTC.

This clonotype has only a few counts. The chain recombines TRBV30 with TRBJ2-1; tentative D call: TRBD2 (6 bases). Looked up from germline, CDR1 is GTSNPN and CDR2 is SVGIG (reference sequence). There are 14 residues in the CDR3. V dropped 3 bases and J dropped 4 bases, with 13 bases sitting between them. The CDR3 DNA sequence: TGTGCCTGGAGGGGTGGGACTCAATACAATGAGCAGTTCTTC. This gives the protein CAWRGGTQYNEQFF.

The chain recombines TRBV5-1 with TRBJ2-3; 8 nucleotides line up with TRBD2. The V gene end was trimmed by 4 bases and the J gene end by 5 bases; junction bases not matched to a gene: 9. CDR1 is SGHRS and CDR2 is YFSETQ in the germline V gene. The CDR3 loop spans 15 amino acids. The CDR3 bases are TGCGCCAGCAGCACAACAGCGGGAGTGGTAGATACGCAGTATTTT. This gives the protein CASSTTAGVVDTQYF.

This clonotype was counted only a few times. CDR3 bases: TGTGCCAGCAGTCGCAGGGGGCTCAACTATGGCTACACCTTC. It codes for CASSRRGLNYGYTF. This rearrangement joins TRBV12-3 or TRBV12-4 to TRBJ1-2, with TRBD1 identical over 8 bases. Trimming took 5 bases from V and 2 from J; bases not matched to a gene: 4. The CDR3 totals 14 residues.

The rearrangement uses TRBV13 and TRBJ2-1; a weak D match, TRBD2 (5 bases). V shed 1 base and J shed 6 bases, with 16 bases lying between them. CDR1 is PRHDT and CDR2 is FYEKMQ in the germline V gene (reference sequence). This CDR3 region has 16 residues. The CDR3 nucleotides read TGTGCCAGCAGCTTAGTCCTAGCAAAGGGCTTCAATGAGCAGTTCTTC. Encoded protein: CASSLVLAKGFNEQFF.

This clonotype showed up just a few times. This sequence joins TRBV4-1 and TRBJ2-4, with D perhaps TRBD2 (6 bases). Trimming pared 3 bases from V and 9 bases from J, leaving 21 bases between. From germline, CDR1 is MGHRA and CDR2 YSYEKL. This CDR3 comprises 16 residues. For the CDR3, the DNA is TGCGCCAGCAGCCACCCCGGACCGGGGGAATTTGGCATTCAGTACTTC. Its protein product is CASSHPGPGEFGIQYF.

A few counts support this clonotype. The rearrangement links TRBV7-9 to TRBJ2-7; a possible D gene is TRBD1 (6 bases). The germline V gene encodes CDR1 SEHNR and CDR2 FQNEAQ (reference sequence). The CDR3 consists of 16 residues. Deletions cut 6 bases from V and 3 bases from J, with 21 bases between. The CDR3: CASSHRVMGAVYEQYF. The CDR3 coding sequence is TGTGCCAGCAGTCATCGGGTAATGGGGGCTGTCTACGAGCAGTACTTC.

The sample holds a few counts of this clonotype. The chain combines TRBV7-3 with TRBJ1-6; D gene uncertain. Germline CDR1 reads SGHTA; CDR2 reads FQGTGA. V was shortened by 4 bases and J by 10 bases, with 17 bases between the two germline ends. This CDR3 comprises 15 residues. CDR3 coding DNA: TGTGCCAGCAGCTCCGGACGGATTGGAACCTCACCCCTCCACTTT. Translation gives CASSSGRIGTSPLHF.

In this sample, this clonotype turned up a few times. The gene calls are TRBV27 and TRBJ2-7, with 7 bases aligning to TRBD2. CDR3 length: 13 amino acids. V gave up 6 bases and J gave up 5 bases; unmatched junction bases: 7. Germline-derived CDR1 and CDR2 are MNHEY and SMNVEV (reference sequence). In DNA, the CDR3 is TGTGCCAGCAGCCAGCAGGGAGGGCACGAGCAGTACTTC. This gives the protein CASSQQGGHEQYF.

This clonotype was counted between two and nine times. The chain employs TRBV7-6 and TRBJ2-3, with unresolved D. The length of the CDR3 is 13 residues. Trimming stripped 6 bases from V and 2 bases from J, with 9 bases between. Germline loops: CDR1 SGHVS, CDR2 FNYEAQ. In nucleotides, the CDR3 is TGTGCCAGCAGTTCCAGCAACACAGATACGCAGTATTTT. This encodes CASSSSNTDTQYF.

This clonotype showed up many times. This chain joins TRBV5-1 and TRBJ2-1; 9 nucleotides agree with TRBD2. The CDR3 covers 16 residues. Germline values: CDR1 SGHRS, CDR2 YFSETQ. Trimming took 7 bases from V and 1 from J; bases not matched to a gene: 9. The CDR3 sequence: CASVGLAGSSYNEQFF. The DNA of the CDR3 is TGCGCCAGCGTGGGGCTAGCGGGATCTTCCTACAATGAGCAGTTCTTC.

CDR3 residues: CASSLYNPSVGETQYF. The DNA for the CDR3 is TGCGCCAGCAGCTTGTATAATCCTTCGGTGGGGGAGACCCAGTACTTC. The V and J genes are TRBV5-1 and TRBJ2-5; unclear D gene. The germline V gene has CDR1 SGHRS and CDR2 YFSETQ. V dropped 1 base and J dropped 5 bases, with 18 bases sitting between them. CDR3 length: 16 amino acids.

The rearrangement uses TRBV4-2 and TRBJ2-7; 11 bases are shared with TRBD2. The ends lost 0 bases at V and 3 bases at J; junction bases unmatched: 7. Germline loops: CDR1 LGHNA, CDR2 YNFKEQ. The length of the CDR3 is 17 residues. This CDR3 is CASSQDRGLADLYEQYF. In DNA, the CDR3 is TGTGCCAGCAGCCAAGATAGGGGACTAGCGGACCTCTACGAGCAGTACTTC.

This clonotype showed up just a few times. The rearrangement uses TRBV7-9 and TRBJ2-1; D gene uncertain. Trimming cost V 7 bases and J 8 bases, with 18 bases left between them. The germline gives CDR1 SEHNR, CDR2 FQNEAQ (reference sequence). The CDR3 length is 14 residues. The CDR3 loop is CASTPTTLPHEQFF. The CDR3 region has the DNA TGTGCCAGCACCCCTACAACCTTACCTCATGAGCAGTTCTTC.

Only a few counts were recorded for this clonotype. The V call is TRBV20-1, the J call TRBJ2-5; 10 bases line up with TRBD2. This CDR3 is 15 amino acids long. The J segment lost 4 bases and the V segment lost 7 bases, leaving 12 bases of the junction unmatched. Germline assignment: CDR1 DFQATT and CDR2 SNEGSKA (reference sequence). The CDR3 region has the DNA TGCAGTGTCGGGGGGGCAGCGGGGGGGATAGAGACCCAGTACTTC. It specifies CSVGGAAGGIETQYF.

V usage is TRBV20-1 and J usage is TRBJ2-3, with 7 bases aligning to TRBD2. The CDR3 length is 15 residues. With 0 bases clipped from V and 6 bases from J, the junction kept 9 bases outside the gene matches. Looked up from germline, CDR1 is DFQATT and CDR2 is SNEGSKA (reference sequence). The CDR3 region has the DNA TGCAGTGCTAGAGATTTTGCGGGAGTTGGGGATACGCAGTATTTT. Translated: CSARDFAGVGDTQYF.

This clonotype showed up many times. CDR3 coding DNA: TGTGCCAGCAGACCCGGGACAGGGTACCCCTACGAGCAGTACTTC. Protein: CASRPGTGYPYEQYF. The chain employs TRBV12-3 or TRBV12-4 and TRBJ2-7; 9 bases fit TRBD1. The CDR3 runs 15 residues. J gave up 2 bases and V 6 bases, and 8 bases lay outside the gene matches.

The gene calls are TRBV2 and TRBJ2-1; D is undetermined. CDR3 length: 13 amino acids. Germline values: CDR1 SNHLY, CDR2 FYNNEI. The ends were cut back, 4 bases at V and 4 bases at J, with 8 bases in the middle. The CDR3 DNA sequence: TGTGCCAGCAGTGTCCAGGTTTACAATGAGCAGTTCTTC. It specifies CASSVQVYNEQFF. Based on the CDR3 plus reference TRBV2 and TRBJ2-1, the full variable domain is EPEVTQTPSHQVTQMGQEVILRCVPISNHLYFYWYRQILGQKVEFLVSFYNNEISEKSEIFDDQFSVERPDGSNFTLKIRSTKLEDSAMYFCASSVQVYNEQFFGPGTRLTVL.

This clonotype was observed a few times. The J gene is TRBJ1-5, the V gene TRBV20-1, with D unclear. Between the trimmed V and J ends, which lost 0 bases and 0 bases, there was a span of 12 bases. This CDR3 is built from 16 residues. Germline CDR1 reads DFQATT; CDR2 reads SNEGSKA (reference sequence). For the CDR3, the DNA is TGCAGTGCTAGAGATAATCTGAAACCTAGCAATCAGCCCCAGCATTTT. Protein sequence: CSARDNLKPSNQPQHF.

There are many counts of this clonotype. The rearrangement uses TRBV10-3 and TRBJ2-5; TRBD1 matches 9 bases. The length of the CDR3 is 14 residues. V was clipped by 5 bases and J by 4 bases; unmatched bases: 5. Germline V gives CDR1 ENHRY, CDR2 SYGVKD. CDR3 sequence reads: CAISTGQGRETQYF. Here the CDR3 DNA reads TGTGCCATCAGTACGGGACAGGGCCGAGAGACCCAGTACTTC.

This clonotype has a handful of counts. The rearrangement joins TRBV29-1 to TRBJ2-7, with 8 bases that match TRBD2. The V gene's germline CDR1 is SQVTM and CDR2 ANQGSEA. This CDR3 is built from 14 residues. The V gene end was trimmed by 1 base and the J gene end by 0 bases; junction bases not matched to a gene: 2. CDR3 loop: CSVEVSGTSYEQYF. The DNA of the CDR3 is TGCAGCGTTGAAGTTAGCGGGACCTCCTACGAGCAGTACTTC.

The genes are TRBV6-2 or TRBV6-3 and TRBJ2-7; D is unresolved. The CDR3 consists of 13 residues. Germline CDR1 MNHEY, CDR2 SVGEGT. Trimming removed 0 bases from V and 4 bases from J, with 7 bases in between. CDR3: CASSYSDGYEQYF. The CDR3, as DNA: TGTGCCAGCAGTTACTCGGACGGATACGAGCAGTACTTC.

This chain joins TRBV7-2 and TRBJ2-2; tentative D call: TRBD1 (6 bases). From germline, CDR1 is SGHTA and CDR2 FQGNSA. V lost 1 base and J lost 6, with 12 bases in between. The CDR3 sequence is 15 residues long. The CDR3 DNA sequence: TGTGCCAGCAGCTTAGTCAGGGGTCTGGCCGGGGAGCTGTTTTTT. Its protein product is CASSLVRGLAGELFF.

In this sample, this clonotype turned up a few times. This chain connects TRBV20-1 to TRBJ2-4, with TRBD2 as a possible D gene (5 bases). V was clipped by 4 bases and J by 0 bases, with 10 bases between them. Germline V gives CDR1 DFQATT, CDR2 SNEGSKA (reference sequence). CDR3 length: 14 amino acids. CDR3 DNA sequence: TGCAGTGCTACTGGACTGAAAGCCAAAAACATTCAGTACTTC. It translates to CSATGLKAKNIQYF.

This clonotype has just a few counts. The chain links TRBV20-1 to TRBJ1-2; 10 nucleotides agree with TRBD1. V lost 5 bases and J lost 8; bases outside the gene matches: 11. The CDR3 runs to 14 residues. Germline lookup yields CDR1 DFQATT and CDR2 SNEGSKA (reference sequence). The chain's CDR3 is CSAGAPGQGEGYTF. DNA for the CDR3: TGCAGTGCTGGGGCGCCTGGACAGGGGGAAGGCTACACCTTC.

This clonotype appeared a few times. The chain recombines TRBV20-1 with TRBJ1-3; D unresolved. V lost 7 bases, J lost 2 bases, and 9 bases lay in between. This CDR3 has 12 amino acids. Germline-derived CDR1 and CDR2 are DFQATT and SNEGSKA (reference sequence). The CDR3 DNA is TGCAGTGTCAAGACTGCTGGAAACACCATATATTTT. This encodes CSVKTAGNTIYF.

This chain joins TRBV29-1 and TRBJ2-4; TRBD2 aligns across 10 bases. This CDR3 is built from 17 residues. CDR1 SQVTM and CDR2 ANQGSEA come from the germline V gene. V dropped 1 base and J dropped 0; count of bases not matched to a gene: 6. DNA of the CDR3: TGCAGCGTTGAAGGGGAGCGGGAGGGCCTAGCCAAAAACATTCAGTACTTC. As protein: CSVEGEREGLAKNIQYF.

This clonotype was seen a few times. In DNA, the CDR3 is TGTGCCAGCAGGAGGCTTGGACAGACTGGAAACACCATATATTTT. This encodes CASRRLGQTGNTIYF. The chain carries TRBV6-2 or TRBV6-3 and TRBJ1-3, with D perhaps matching TRBD1 (6 bases). Germline values: CDR1 MNHEY, CDR2 SVGEGT. V was pared by 6 bases and J by 2 bases, with 14 bases between. The CDR3 is 15 amino acids.